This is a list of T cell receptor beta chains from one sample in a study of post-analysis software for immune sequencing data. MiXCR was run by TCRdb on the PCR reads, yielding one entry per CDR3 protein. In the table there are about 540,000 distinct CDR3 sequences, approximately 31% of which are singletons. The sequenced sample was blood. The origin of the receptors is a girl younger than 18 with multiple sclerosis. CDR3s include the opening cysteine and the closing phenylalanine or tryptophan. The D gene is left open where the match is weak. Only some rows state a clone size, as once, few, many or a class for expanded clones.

TGTGCCAGCAGGAGAGCGAGGGGGCCGGGTACGCAGTATTTT	CASRRARGPGTQYF	TRBV7-9	TRBD1	once	14	TRBJ2-3
TGTGCCAGCAGGGTGGACAGGGTTGGGGAGACCCAGTACTTC	CASRVDRVGETQYF	TRBV6-1	TRBD1	-	14	TRBJ2-5
TGTGCCAGCAGCCAAACCGGCCGTGAAGCTTTCTTT	CASSQTGREAFF	TRBV7-2	-	-	12	TRBJ1-1
TGTGCCAGCAGAGAGGCTCGGCGAGAGACCCAGTACTTC	CASREARRETQYF	TRBV6-6	-	-	13	TRBJ2-5
TGCGCCAGCAGCCATCCCCCCGGGGCCGTCTTATATCCTCAAGAGACCCAGTACTTC	CASSHPPGAVLYPQETQYF	TRBV5-1	-	-	19	TRBJ2-5
TGTGCCAGCAGCCCCCAGGGGGAAAGGGGTGAGCAGTTCTTC	CASSPQGERGEQFF	TRBV7-9	TRBD1	few	14	TRBJ2-1
TGCGCCAGCATCCTGGGGGGGCAGGGCACAGATGCGCAGTATTTT	CASILGGQGTDAQYF	TRBV5-1	-	-	15	TRBJ2-3
TGCAGTGCTAGAGCGGGACTAGCGGGAGATACGCAGTATTTT	CSARAGLAGDTQYF	TRBV20-1	TRBD2	-	14	TRBJ2-3
TGCGCCAGCAGTACCGGGGTAAACGATGAGCAGTTCTTC	CASSTGVNDEQFF	TRBV10-1	-	-	13	TRBJ2-1
TGTGCCAGCAGCCACCGGTACAGGGGGCCCAATGAGCAGTTCTTC	CASSHRYRGPNEQFF	TRBV5-6	TRBD1	few	15	TRBJ2-1
TGTGCCAGCAGTTGGGGGCCGAATCAGCCCCAGCATTTT	CASSWGPNQPQHF	TRBV27	-	-	13	TRBJ1-5
TGCAGTGCCCTTGCGGTCCCGTCGGGGGACACAGATACGCAGTATTTT	CSALAVPSGDTDTQYF	TRBV20-1	-	few	16	TRBJ2-3
TGCAGTGCTAGAGCGGCGGGAGGGGTTGCGCAGTACTTC	CSARAAGGVAQYF	TRBV20-1	TRBD2	-	13	TRBJ2-7
TGTGCCAGCAAATGGAACACTGAAGCTTTCTTT	CASKWNTEAFF	TRBV12-3/TRBV12-4	-	-	11	TRBJ1-1
TGTGCCAGCAAGACTAGCGGGGGAGGATACGAGCAGTACTTC	CASKTSGGGYEQYF	TRBV7-2	TRBD2	-	14	TRBJ2-7
TGTGCCAGCAGCTTAGACGCTCCCGAAAAACTGTTTTTT	CASSLDAPEKLFF	TRBV7-3	-	-	13	TRBJ1-4
TGCGCCAGCAGCCTACGGCAGGGGCAACGGGATACGCAGTATTTT	CASSLRQGQRDTQYF	TRBV5-1	-	-	15	TRBJ2-3
TGCGCCAGCAGCTTGTCAGGGTCGAATGCGGATTTT	CASSLSGSNADF	TRBV5-1	-	once	12	TRBJ2-3
TGCAGTGCTAGTAAGCAGCCCATGAACACTGAAGCTTTCTTT	CSASKQPMNTEAFF	TRBV20-1	-	-	14	TRBJ1-1
TGTGCCAGCACCACGGGCAGGGGGCACTCTTCGGGAGGCTACACCTTC	CASTTGRGHSSGGYTF	TRBV6-6	TRBD1	-	16	TRBJ1-2
TGCAGTGCTAGAGTCCCGGGACTAGCGGGGGGGCGGACCAAAAACATTCAGTACTTC	CSARVPGLAGGRTKNIQYF	TRBV20-1	TRBD2	-	19	TRBJ2-4
TGTGCCAGCAGCCAGCTGGGTGGAGTGTCAGCCAAAAACATTCAGTACTTC	CASSQLGGVSAKNIQYF	TRBV7-9	-	few	17	TRBJ2-4
TGTGCCAGCAGTGGCCAGGGACAGAATACCTACAATGAGCAGTTCTTC	CASSGQGQNTYNEQFF	TRBV25-1	TRBD1	once	16	TRBJ2-1
TGTGCCAGCAGCCAGGCTCCTAGCGGGGGAGAGACCCAGTACTTC	CASSQAPSGGETQYF	TRBV3-1	TRBD2	-	15	TRBJ2-5
TGTGCCAGCAGCCCTACCGGGGTATACAATGAGCAGTTCTTC	CASSPTGVYNEQFF	TRBV12-3/TRBV12-4	-	many	14	TRBJ2-1
TGCAGCGTTGTGACTATCTCCTACAATGAGCAGTTCTTC	CSVVTISYNEQFF	TRBV29-1	-	few	13	TRBJ2-1
TGCAGCGTTGCCCTCCTCCTCAGACAGAAAGAGACCCAGTACTTC	CSVALLLRQKETQYF	TRBV29-1	-	-	15	TRBJ2-5